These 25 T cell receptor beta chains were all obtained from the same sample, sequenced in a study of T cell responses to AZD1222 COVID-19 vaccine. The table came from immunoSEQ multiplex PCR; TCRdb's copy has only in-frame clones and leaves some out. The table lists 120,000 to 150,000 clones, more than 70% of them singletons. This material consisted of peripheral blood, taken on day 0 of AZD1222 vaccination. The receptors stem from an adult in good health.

CDR3 in DNA: TGTGCCAGCAGGTTGGGGCGGTCTGAAGCTTTCTTT. It is translated as CASRLGRSEAFF. V and J are TRBV11-2 and TRBJ1-1, with D tentatively TRBD1 (5 bases). V was trimmed by 6 bases and J by 6 bases, leaving 11 bases between them. Germline CDR1 SGHAT, CDR2 FQNNGV. CDR3 length: 12 amino acids. Drawing the rest from reference TRBV11-2 and TRBJ1-1, the complete variable domain is EAGVAQSPRYKIIEKRQSVAFWCNPISGHATLYWYQQILGQGPKLLIQFQNNGVVDDSQLPKDRFSAERLKGVDSTLKIQPAKLEDSAVYLCASRLGRSEAFFGQGTRLTVV.

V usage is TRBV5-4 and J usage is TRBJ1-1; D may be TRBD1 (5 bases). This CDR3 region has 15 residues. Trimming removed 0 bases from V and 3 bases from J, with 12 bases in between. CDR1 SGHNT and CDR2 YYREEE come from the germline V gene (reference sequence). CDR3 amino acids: CASSLGGAQDTEAFF. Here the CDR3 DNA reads TGTGCCAGCAGCTTGGGAGGGGCACAGGACACTGAAGCTTTCTTT.

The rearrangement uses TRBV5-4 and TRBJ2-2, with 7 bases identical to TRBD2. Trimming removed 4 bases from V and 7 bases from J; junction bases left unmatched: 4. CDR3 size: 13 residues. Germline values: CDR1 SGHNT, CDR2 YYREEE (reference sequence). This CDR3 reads CASSSVAGGELFF. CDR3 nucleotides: TGTGCCAGCAGCAGTGTAGCGGGCGGGGAGCTGTTTTTT.

The CDR3 bases are TGTGCCAGTAGTATCCTACAGGGGGCTAGCCCCTCTGGGGCCAACGTCCTGACTTTC. Translated, it gives CASSILQGASPSGANVLTF. The chain carries TRBV19 and TRBJ2-6; 9 positions agree with TRBD1. V lost 3 bases to trimming and J lost 0 bases; unmatched junction nucleotides: 9. The CDR3 is made up of 19 amino acids. Germline V lookup: CDR1 LNHDA, CDR2 SQIVND (reference sequence).

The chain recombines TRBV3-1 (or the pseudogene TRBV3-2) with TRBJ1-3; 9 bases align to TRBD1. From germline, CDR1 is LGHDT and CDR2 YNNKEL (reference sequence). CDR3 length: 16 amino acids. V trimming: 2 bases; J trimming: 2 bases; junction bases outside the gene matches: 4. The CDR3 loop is CASSQQQGATGNTIYF. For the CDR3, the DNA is TGTGCCAGCAGCCAACAACAGGGGGCCACTGGAAACACCATATATTTT.

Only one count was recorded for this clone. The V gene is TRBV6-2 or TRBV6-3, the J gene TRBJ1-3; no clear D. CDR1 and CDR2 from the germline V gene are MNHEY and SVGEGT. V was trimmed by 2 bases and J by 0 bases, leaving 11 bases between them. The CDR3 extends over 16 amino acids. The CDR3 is CASSYNIRSSGNTIYF. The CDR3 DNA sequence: TGTGCCAGCAGTTACAACATCAGGAGCTCTGGAAACACCATATATTTT.

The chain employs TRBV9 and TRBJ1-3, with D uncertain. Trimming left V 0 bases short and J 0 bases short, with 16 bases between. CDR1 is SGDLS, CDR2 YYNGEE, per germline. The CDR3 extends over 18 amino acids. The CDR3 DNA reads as TGTGCCAGCAGCGTAGGAGGGAGGGCTGCTAACTCTGGAAACACCATATATTTT. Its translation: CASSVGGRAANSGNTIYF.

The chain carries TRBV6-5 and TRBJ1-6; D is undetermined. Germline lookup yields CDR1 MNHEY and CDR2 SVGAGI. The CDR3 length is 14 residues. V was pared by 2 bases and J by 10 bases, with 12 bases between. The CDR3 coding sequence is TGTGCCAGCAGTTACCTTTCCGGGATCTCACCCCTCCACTTT. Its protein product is CASSYLSGISPLHF.

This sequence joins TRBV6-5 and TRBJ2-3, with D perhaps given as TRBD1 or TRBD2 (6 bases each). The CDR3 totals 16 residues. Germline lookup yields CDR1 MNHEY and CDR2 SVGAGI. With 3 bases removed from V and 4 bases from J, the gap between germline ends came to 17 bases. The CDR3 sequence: CASSYGRGARADTQYF. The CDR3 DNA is TGTGCCAGCAGTTATGGTAGGGGGGCTCGGGCAGATACGCAGTATTTT.

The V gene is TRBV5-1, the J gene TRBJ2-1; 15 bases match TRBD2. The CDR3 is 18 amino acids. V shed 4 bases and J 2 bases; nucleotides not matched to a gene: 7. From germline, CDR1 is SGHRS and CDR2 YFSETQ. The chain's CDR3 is CASSPRTSGRATYNEQFF. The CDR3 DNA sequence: TGCGCCAGCAGCCCGCGGACTAGCGGGAGGGCCACCTACAATGAGCAGTTCTTC.

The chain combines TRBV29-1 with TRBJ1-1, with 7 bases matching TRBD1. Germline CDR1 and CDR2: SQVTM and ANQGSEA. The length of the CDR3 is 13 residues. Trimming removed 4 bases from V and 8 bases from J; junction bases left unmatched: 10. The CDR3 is CSVAVKGAAEAFF. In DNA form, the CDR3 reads TGCAGCGTTGCGGTAAAGGGGGCTGCCGAAGCTTTCTTT.

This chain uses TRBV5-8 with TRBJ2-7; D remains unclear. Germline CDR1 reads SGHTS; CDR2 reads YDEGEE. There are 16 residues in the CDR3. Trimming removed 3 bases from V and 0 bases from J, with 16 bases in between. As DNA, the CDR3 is TGTGCCAGCAGCTCCTCAATGACTGCGAGCTCCTACGAGCAGTACTTC. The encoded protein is CASSSSMTASSYEQYF.

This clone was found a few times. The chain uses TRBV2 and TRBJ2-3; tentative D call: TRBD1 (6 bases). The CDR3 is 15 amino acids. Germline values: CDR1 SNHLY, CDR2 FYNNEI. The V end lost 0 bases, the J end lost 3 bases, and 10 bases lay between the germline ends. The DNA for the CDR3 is TGTGCCAGCAGTGAAGCACAGGGTAGGACAGATACGCAGTATTTT. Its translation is CASSEAQGRTDTQYF.

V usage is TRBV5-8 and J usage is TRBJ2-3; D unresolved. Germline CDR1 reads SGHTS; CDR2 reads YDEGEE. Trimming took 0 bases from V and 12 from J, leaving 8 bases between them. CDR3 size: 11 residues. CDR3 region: CASSLEARQYF. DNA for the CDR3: TGTGCCAGCAGCTTGGAAGCAAGACAGTATTTT.

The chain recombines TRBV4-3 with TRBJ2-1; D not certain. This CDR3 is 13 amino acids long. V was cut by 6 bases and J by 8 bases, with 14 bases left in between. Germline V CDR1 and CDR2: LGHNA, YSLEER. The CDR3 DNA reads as TGCGCCAGCAGTCTCGATCGAGGAGATGAGCAGTTCTTC. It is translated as CASSLDRGDEQFF.

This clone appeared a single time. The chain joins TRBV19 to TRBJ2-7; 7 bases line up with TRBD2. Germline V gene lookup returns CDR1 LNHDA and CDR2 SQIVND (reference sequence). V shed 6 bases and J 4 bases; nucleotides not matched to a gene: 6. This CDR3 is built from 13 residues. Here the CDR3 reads CASSLTGGYEQYF. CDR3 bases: TGTGCCAGTAGCCTGACGGGGGGATACGAGCAGTACTTC.

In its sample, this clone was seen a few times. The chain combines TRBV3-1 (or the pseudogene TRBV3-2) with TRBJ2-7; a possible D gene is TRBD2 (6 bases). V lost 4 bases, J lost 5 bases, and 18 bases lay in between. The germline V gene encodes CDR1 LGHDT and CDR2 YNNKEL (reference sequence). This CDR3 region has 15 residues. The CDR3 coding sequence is TGTGCCAGCAGCCCGGGTAGGGCGGGAAGCAACGAGCAGTACTTC. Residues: CASSPGRAGSNEQYF.

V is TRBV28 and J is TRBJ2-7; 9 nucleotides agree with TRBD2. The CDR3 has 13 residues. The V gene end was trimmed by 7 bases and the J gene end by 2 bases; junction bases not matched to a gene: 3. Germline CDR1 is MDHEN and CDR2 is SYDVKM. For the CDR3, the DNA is TGTGCCAGCACTAGCGGGAACCCCTACGAGCAGTACTTC. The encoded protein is CASTSGNPYEQYF.

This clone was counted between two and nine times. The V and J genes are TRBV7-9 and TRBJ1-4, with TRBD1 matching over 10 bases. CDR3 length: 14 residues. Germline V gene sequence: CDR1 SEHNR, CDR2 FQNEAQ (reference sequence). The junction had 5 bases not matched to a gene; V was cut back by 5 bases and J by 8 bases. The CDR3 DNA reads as TGTGCCAGCAGCCTGACAGGGGGCCGAGAAAAACTGTTTTTT. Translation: CASSLTGGREKLFF.

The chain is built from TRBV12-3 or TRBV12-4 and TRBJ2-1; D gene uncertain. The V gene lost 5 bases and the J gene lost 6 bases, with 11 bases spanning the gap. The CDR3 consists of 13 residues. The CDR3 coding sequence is TGTGCCAGCAGTACTACGGTATCCAATGAGCAGTTCTTC. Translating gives CASSTTVSNEQFF.

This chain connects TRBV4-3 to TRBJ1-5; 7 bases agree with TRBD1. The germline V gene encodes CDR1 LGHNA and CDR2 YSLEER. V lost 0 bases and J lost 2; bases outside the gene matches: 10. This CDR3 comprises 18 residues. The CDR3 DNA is TGCGCCAGCAGCCAAGAAGGCAGGGGGGAGTGGGGCAATCAGCCCCAGCATTTT. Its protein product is CASSQEGRGEWGNQPQHF.

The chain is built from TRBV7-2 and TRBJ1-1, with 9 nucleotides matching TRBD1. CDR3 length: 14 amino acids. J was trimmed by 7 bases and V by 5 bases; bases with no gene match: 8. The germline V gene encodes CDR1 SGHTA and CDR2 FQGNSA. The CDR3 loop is CASSGGQGQGEAFF. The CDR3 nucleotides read TGTGCCAGCAGCGGAGGACAGGGGCAGGGTGAAGCTTTCTTT.

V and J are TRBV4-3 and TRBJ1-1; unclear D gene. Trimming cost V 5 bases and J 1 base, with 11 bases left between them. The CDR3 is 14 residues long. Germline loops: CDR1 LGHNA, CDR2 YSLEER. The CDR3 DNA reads TGCGCCAGCAGCTTTTGGCAGGAGAACACTGAAGCTTTCTTT. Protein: CASSFWQENTEAFF.

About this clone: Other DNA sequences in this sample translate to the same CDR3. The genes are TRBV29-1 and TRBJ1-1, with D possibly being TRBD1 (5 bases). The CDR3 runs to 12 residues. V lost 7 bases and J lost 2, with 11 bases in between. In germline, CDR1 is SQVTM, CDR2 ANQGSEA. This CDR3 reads CSGGTGNTEAFF. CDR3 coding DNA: TGCAGCGGGGGGACGGGAAACACTGAAGCTTTCTTT.

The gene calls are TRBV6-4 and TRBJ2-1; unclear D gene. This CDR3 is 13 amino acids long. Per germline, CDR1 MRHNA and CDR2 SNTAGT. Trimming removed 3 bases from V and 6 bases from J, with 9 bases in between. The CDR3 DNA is TGTGCCAGCAGTGATAAAAGGACCAATGAGCAGTTCTTC. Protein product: CASSDKRTNEQFF.